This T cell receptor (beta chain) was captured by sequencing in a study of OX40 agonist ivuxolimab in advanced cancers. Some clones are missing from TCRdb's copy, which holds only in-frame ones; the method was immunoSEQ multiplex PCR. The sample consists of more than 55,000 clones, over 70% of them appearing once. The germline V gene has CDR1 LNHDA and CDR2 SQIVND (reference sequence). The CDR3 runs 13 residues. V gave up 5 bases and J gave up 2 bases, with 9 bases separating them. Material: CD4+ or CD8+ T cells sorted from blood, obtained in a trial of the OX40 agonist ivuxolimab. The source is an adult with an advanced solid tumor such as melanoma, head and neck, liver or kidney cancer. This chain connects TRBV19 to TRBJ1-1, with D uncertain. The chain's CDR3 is CASSERHNTEAFF. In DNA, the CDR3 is TGTGCCAGTAGTGAGAGACATAACACTGAAGCTTTCTTT.